A selection of T cell receptor beta chains follows, all from one sample in a study of blood T cell repertoires in COVID-19. The method was immunoSEQ multiplex PCR; TCRdb's version includes in-frame clones alone and lacks a portion of them. The table has hundreds of thousands of clones, around 82% seen once. Specimen: peripheral blood. These receptors all stem from a woman aged 45-60 years with acute or convalescent COVID-19. Both conserved end residues are part of each CDR3. A D gene is named only where the DNA matches it firmly. Not every row has a clone size; where given, it reads once, few, many or a size class.

D | J | size | V | CDR3 | DNA
- | TRBJ1-1 | - | TRBV19 | CASSIAGTTEAFF | TGTGCCAGTAGTATAGCAGGGACTACTGAAGCTTTCTTT
- | TRBJ2-5 | few | TRBV2 | CASSEGRETQYF | TGTGCCAGCAGTGAAGGGCGGGAGACCCAGTACTTC
TRBD1 | TRBJ2-7 | - | TRBV2 | CASRQGAEQYF | TGTGCCAGCCGACAGGGGGCCGAGCAGTACTTC
TRBD1 | TRBJ1-1 | - | TRBV5-5 | CASSFSGGTEAFF | TGTGCCAGCAGCTTTTCAGGGGGCACTGAAGCTTTCTTT
TRBD1 | TRBJ1-4 | - | TRBV28 | CASKGGQINEKLFF | TGTGCCAGCAAAGGGGGACAGATAAATGAAAAACTGTTTTTT
- | TRBJ2-1 | - | TRBV19 | CATRDSLVMNEQFF | TGTGCCACCCGGGACTCCCTCGTCATGAATGAGCAGTTCTTC
- | TRBJ2-7 | - | TRBV5-4 | CASSLGQSSYEQYF | TGTGCCAGCAGCTTGGGACAGAGCTCCTACGAGCAGTACTTC
TRBD2 | TRBJ2-7 | - | TRBV7-6 | CASSSGLAGADEQYF | TGTGCCAGCAGCTCGGGACTAGCGGGAGCTGACGAGCAGTACTTC
- | TRBJ2-1 | - | TRBV7-2 | CASSPWVSRPDNEQFF | TGTGCCAGCAGCCCTTGGGTTAGCCGACCCGACAATGAGCAGTTCTTC
- | TRBJ1-2 | - | TRBV6-5 | CASSPGGYGYTF | TGTGCCAGCAGCCCCGGGGGCTATGGCTACACCTTC
- | TRBJ1-5 | - | TRBV5-8 | CASSLGQVGNQPQHF | TGTGCCAGCAGCTTGGGACAGGTAGGCAATCAGCCCCAGCATTTT
TRBD1 | TRBJ1-2 | once | TRBV14 | CASSRGQAGGYTF | TGTGCCAGCAGCCGCGGACAGGCGGGGGGCTACACCTTC
TRBD2 | TRBJ2-3 | - | TRBV15 | CATSTELRLAGGDTQYF | TGTGCCACCTCCACTGAATTGCGGCTAGCGGGAGGAGATACGCAGTATTTT
- | TRBJ2-2 | - | TRBV2 | CASSGTGQGTGELFF | TGTGCCAGCAGTGGGACCGGCCAGGGGACCGGGGAGCTGTTTTTT
- | TRBJ2-3 | - | TRBV7-2 | CASSLNRISTDTQYF | TGTGCCAGCAGCTTAAACAGGATAAGCACAGATACGCAGTATTTT
TRBD2 | TRBJ2-5 | few | TRBV6-5 | CASSHRRSGGETQYF | TGTGCCAGCAGCCACCGCCGGAGCGGGGGGGAGACCCAGTACTTC
TRBD2 | TRBJ2-1 | - | TRBV10-3 | CAISVEGGLEQFF | TGTGCCATCAGTGTTGAGGGAGGGCTTGAGCAGTTCTTC
- | TRBJ1-5 | - | TRBV19 | CASKGVRQPQHF | TGTGCCAGTAAGGGGGTGAGGCAGCCCCAGCATTTT
TRBD2 | TRBJ2-1 | - | TRBV7-2 | CASSLDLLAGSSYNEQFF | TGTGCCAGCAGCTTAGACCTTCTAGCGGGGAGCTCCTACAATGAGCAGTTCTTC
- | TRBJ1-1 | - | TRBV19 | CASSIGPGSTEAFF | TGTGCCAGTAGTATAGGTCCGGGGAGCACTGAAGCTTTCTTT
- | TRBJ2-2 | - | TRBV18 | CASSPPARSTGELFF | TGTGCCAGCTCACCACCGGCCCGGAGCACCGGGGAGCTGTTTTTT
TRBD1 | TRBJ2-7 | - | TRBV11-3 | CASSSAGTGAYEQYF | TGTGCCAGCAGCTCAGCCGGGACAGGAGCCTACGAGCAGTACTTC
TRBD1 | TRBJ2-5 | - | TRBV10-2 | CASSESSGTGVETQYF | TGCGCCAGCAGTGAGTCGTCCGGGACAGGGGTAGAGACCCAGTACTTC
TRBD2 | TRBJ2-1 | few | TRBV18 | CASSPQPFLAGIANEQFF | TGTGCCAGCTCACCTCAACCCTTCCTAGCGGGAATTGCTAATGAGCAGTTCTTC
- | TRBJ1-1 | - | TRBV6-5 | CASIRTLNTEAFF | TGTGCCAGCATACGGACTCTGAACACTGAAGCTTTCTTT
TRBD2 | TRBJ2-2 | - | TRBV10-2 | CASSELAGGTDNTGELFF | TGCGCCAGCAGTGAACTAGCGGGAGGAACAGATAACACCGGGGAGCTGTTTTTT
- | TRBJ2-1 | - | TRBV3-1/TRBV3-2 | CASSQVSNEQFF | TGTGCCAGCAGCCAAGTTAGCAATGAGCAGTTCTTC
TRBD1 | TRBJ2-7 | - | TRBV14 | CASSTRQGSPYEQYF | TGTGCCAGCAGCACACGACAGGGCTCGCCCTACGAGCAGTACTTC
TRBD1 | TRBJ1-6 | few | TRBV27 | CASSGQGVSPLHF | TGTGCCAGCAGTGGACAGGGGGTATCACCCCTCCACTTT